This T cell receptor beta chain was recorded in a study of Graves' ophthalmopathy and Graves' hyperthyroidism. The CDR3 consists of 13 residues. CDR1 is LNHDA, CDR2 SQIVND, per germline (reference sequence). Trimming cost V 6 bases and J 6 bases; bases outside gene matches: 8. Using RNA transcripts, the TCR beta CDR3 regions were amplified. HTBI primers served in a first-round RT-PCR, which a second-round multiplex PCR followed. TCRdb re-analysed the multiplex PCR reads in MiXCR, keeping a single row per CDR3 protein. Among around 1.1 million distinct CDR3 sequences listed, about two fifths were seen once. Whole-study results and caveats: Most thyroid clonotypes with frequency above 0.001 were detected in blood too.

A remark on this clonotype: Its specificity is not known. Since a much larger clone is just one base distant, this may be a read error.

The chain links TRBV19 to TRBJ2-7, with 7 bases identical to TRBD1. The origin of this receptor is an adult man with Graves' hyperthyroidism. Sequencing used peripheral blood or thyroid tissue (not recorded which). CDR3 loop: CASSPWAGGEQYF. The DNA for the CDR3 is TGTGCCAGTAGCCCCTGGGCAGGGGGCGAGCAGTACTTC.